Listed here are 21 T cell receptor beta chains from one sample, sequenced in a study of T cell repertoires in cytomegalovirus infection. TCRdb passed the reads through MiXCR, listing each CDR3 protein once. The sample lists about 230,000 distinct CDR3 sequences, approximately 22% occurring once. The source material was CD8+ T cells from PBMCs. All receptors come from a human donor in good health (CMV status not recorded). Some clones in this sample may be carry-over from other donors' samples.

The V gene is TRBV5-1, the J gene TRBJ1-1; no firm D call. V was clipped by 1 base and J by 2 bases, with 12 bases between them. Germline-derived CDR1 and CDR2 are SGHRS and YFSETQ. The CDR3 is 15 residues long. Written as DNA, the CDR3 is TGCGCCAGCAGCTTGTATCCCGACGGTAACACTGAAGCTTTCTTT. As protein: CASSLYPDGNTEAFF. Together with reference TRBV5-1 and TRBJ1-1, the CDR3 gives the full variable domain: KAGVTQTPRYLIKTRGQQVTLSCSPISGHRSVSWYQQTPGQGLQFLFEYFSETQRNKGNFPGRFSGRQFSNSRSEMNVSTLELGDSALYLCASSLYPDGNTEAFFGQGTRLTVV.

The V call is TRBV28, the J call TRBJ2-7; the match to TRBD2 covers 7 bases. This CDR3 has 14 amino acids. V was clipped by 1 base and J by 4 bases; unmatched bases: 4. In germline, CDR1 is MDHEN, CDR2 SYDVKM. In nucleotides, the CDR3 is TGTGCCAGCAGTTTATCTGGGCGGGAGTACGAGCAGTACTTC. Translating gives CASSLSGREYEQYF.

This clonotype was observed a few times. V usage is TRBV7-3 and J usage is TRBJ2-1, with 10 nucleotides matching TRBD2. This CDR3 comprises 14 residues. Trimming removed 6 bases from V and 6 bases from J; junction bases left unmatched: 5. Germline loops: CDR1 SGHTA, CDR2 FQGTGA. In nucleotides, the CDR3 is TGTGCCAGCAGTTATGCTAGCGGGGGCAATGAGCAGTTCTTC. Its translation: CASSYASGGNEQFF. The full variable domain, in which reference TRBV7-3 and TRBJ2-1 provide the parts outside the CDR3, is GAGVSQTPSNKVTEKGKYVELRCDPISGHTALYWYRQSLGQGPEFLIYFQGTGAADDSGLPNDRFFAVRPEGSVSTLKIQRTERGDSAVYLCASSYASGGNEQFFGPGTRLTVL.

The V and J genes are TRBV7-9 and TRBJ1-2; 9 positions match TRBD1. V lost 5 bases and J lost 6; bases outside the gene matches: 13. The germline CDR1 and CDR2 sequences are SEHNR and FQNEAQ (reference sequence). This CDR3 contains 16 residues. Written as DNA, the CDR3 is TGTGCCAGCAGCGGCCCGGGACAGGGATTCCTAAATGGCTACACCTTC. Translating it yields CASSGPGQGFLNGYTF.

The sample holds many counts of this clonotype. The gene calls are TRBV7-6 and TRBJ1-1, with a weak D call TRBD1 (5 bases). This CDR3 region has 15 residues. Trimming shortened V by 1 base and J by 1 base, and 10 bases separated the two germline ends. Germline V gene sequence: CDR1 SGHVS, CDR2 FNYEAQ. The CDR3 reads CASSLVGATNTEAFF. CDR3 nucleotide sequence: TGTGCCAGCAGCTTAGTCGGGGCCACGAACACTGAAGCTTTCTTT.

This clonotype was found many times. The chain employs TRBV7-6 and TRBJ1-2; 9 bases line up with TRBD1. The V gene's germline CDR1 is SGHVS and CDR2 FNYEAQ. The CDR3 is made up of 18 amino acids. The J segment lost 1 base and the V segment lost 5 bases, leaving 14 bases of the junction unmatched. CDR3: CASSAQPGQGQINYGYTF. The CDR3 coding sequence is TGTGCCAGCAGCGCCCAACCGGGACAGGGACAGATTAACTATGGCTACACCTTC.

This clonotype was seen at least ten times. The chain employs TRBV28 and TRBJ1-4, with D possibly TRBD1 on 5 matching bases. The CDR3 loop spans 12 amino acids. Germline CDR1 and CDR2: MDHEN and SYDVKM. V was pared by 2 bases and J by 14 bases, with 12 bases between. The CDR3 spells CASSLQGEILFF. CDR3 coding DNA: TGTGCCAGCAGTTTACAAGGGGAAATCCTGTTTTTT.

A few counts support this clonotype. The CDR3 DNA reads TGTGCCAGTAGGGAGGCAGGGAGCGGCTACAATGAGCAGTTCTTC. Amino acid sequence: CASREAGSGYNEQFF. The V and J genes are TRBV19 and TRBJ2-1; D could derive from TRBD1 or TRBD2 (5 bases each). V shed 6 bases and J shed 3 bases, with 15 bases lying between them. Germline V gene sequence: CDR1 LNHDA, CDR2 SQIVND (reference sequence). This CDR3 spans 15 amino acids. Filled out from reference TRBV19 and TRBJ2-1, the complete variable domain reads DGGITQSPKYLFRKEGQNVTLSCEQNLNHDAMYWYRQDPGQGLRLIYYSQIVNDFQKGDIAEGYSVSREKKESFPLTVTSAQKNPTAFYLCASREAGSGYNEQFFGPGTRLTVL.

This clonotype was seen a few times. The rearrangement links TRBV10-3 to TRBJ2-1, with 10 nucleotides matching TRBD2. V lost 5 bases to trimming and J lost 8 bases; unmatched junction nucleotides: 3. Germline values: CDR1 ENHRY, CDR2 SYGVKD. The CDR3 covers 13 residues. Here the CDR3 reads CAISSGGAYEQFF. DNA of the CDR3: TGTGCCATCAGTAGCGGGGGGGCCTATGAGCAGTTCTTC.

V gene TRBV6-6 combines with J gene TRBJ2-2, with a possible D match to TRBD1 (6 bases). Germline CDR1 and CDR2: MNHNY and SVGAGI (reference sequence). This CDR3 contains 15 residues. The V and J ends lost 0 bases and 3 bases respectively, with 8 bases between them. The CDR3 here is CASSYSGTYTGELFF. As DNA, the CDR3 is TGTGCCAGCAGTTACTCAGGGACATACACCGGGGAGCTGTTTTTT.

V and J are TRBV6-6 and TRBJ1-1; D not certain. The V end was cut by 4 bases, the J end by 1 base, with 10 bases between. Germline V gene data show CDR1 as MNHNY and CDR2 as SVGAGI (reference sequence). The CDR3 is 14 residues long. The CDR3 spells CASSFVRGNTEAFF. CDR3 nucleotide sequence: TGTGCCAGCAGTTTTGTCAGAGGGAACACTGAAGCTTTCTTT.

The chain joins TRBV5-1 to TRBJ2-7; TRBD1 is a possible D gene (6 bases). The CDR3 runs to 14 residues. Trimming stripped 2 bases from V and 1 base from J, with 10 bases between. The germline V gene encodes CDR1 SGHRS and CDR2 YFSETQ. In DNA form, the CDR3 reads TGCGCCAGCAGCTTCACCAGGGGATCCTACGAGCAGTACTTC. It translates to CASSFTRGSYEQYF.

The chain has TRBV29-1 and TRBJ1-1; TRBD1 agrees at 7 bases. The J segment lost 0 bases and the V segment lost 3 bases, leaving 1 base of the junction unmatched. Germline V gene data show CDR1 as SQVTM and CDR2 as ANQGSEA. The CDR3 is 13 residues long. The CDR3 region is CSVETGLNTEAFF. CDR3 coding DNA: TGCAGCGTTGAGACAGGGTTGAACACTGAAGCTTTCTTT.

The table lists this clonotype with a few counts. The rearrangement uses TRBV7-9 and TRBJ2-1; tentatively, D is TRBD1 or TRBD2 (5 bases each). V lost 0 bases and J 9 bases, leaving 12 bases between the germline ends. Germline CDR1 and CDR2: SEHNR and FQNEAQ (reference sequence). The CDR3 consists of 14 residues. The CDR3 DNA is TGTGCCAGCAGCTTAGCGGGGGACCTGGGTGAGCAGTTCTTC. This codes for CASSLAGDLGEQFF.

The chain joins TRBV5-6 to TRBJ1-6; tentative D call: TRBD1 (5 bases). The ends were cut back, 1 base at V and 0 bases at J, with 11 bases in the middle. This CDR3 has 17 amino acids. The germline gives CDR1 SGHDT, CDR2 YYEEEE. CDR3 nucleotides: TGTGCCAGCAGCTTGCTTCCAGGGAGCTCCTATAATTCACCCCTCCACTTT. Its protein is CASSLLPGSSYNSPLHF.

V is TRBV10-3 and J is TRBJ2-5; D is tentatively TRBD1 or TRBD2 (6 bases each). The CDR3 runs 16 residues. CDR1 ENHRY and CDR2 SYGVKD come from the germline V gene. Trimming removed 1 base from V and 0 bases from J, with 12 bases in between. The CDR3 coding sequence is TGTGCCATCAGTGAGTTTCTGGGGGGCGACCAAGAGACCCAGTACTTC. Translating it yields CAISEFLGGDQETQYF.

This clonotype was detected a few times. The CDR3 region is CASSEGAGDNSPLHF. The CDR3 bases are TGTGCCAGCAGTGAAGGTGCAGGGGATAATTCACCCCTCCACTTT. V and J are TRBV2 and TRBJ1-6; D possibly corresponds to TRBD1 (6 bases). The V end lost 1 base, the J end lost 5 bases, and 9 bases lay between the germline ends. CDR1 SNHLY and CDR2 FYNNEI come from the germline V gene. CDR3 size: 15 residues.

This sequence joins TRBV5-4 and TRBJ2-1; D gene unclear. Germline V CDR1 and CDR2: SGHNT, YYREEE (reference sequence). Trimming removed 4 bases at V and 9 bases at J, with 8 bases between. The CDR3 runs 11 residues. This chain's CDR3 is CASSKDGEQFF. The CDR3 bases are TGTGCCAGCAGCAAGGACGGTGAGCAGTTCTTC.

The J gene is TRBJ2-1, the V gene TRBV20-1; perhaps TRBD1 as D (5 bases). Germline V gene data show CDR1 as DFQATT and CDR2 as SNEGSKA (reference sequence). Trimming took off 3 bases at V and 7 bases at J, with 13 bases between the two ends. There are 13 residues in the CDR3. CDR3: CSASSGNPNEQFF. CDR3 DNA sequence: TGCAGTGCTAGCTCAGGGAATCCGAATGAGCAGTTCTTC.

This clonotype was found many times. V is TRBV12-3 or TRBV12-4 and J is TRBJ2-1; 9 bases align to TRBD2. After removal of 3 bases from V and 10 bases from J, the junction contained 7 bases not matched to a gene. This CDR3 comprises 14 residues. CDR3 sequence reads: CASSLGISGGEQFF. The CDR3 coding sequence is TGTGCCAGCAGTTTGGGGATTAGCGGGGGAGAGCAGTTCTTC.

The CDR3 DNA follows: TGTGCTAGTGGTTTGGGCCAAACGCGGGATGGCTACACCTTC. It is translated as CASGLGQTRDGYTF. The rearrangement links TRBV12-5 to TRBJ1-2; D gene uncertain. Looked up from germline, CDR1 is LGHNT and CDR2 is FRNRAP. V shed 1 base and J shed 6 bases, with 12 bases lying between them. This CDR3 has 14 amino acids.